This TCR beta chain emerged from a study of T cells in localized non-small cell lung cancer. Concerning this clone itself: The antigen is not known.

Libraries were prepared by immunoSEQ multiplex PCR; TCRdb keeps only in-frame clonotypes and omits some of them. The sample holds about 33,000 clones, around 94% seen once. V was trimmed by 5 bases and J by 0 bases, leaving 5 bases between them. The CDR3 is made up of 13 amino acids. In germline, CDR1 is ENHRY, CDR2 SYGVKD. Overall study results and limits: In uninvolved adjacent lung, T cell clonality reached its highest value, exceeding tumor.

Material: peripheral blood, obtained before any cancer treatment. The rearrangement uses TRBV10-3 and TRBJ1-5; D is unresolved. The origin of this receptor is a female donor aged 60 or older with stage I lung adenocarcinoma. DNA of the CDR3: TGTGCCATCAGTAGAAATAGCAATCAGCCCCAGCATTTT. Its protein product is CAISRNSNQPQHF.